A selection of T cell receptor beta chains follows, all from one sample in a study of T cells in tuberculosis. The repertoire was sequenced with immunoSEQ multiplex PCR; TCRdb's copy has only in-frame clones and lacks some. The sample consists of about 34,000 clones, 85% to 95% of them appearing once. Sequences were derived from PBMCs, sampled at tuberculosis diagnosis. The receptors here all came from an adult with tuberculosis. CDR3s include the opening cysteine and the closing phenylalanine or tryptophan. Each record gives: clone size, J gene, V gene, D gene, CDR3 DNA, CDR3 protein. A D gene is named only where the DNA matches it firmly. Not every row has a clone size; where given, it reads once, few, many or a size class.

clone size: NA; J gene: TRBJ2-1; V gene: TRBV9; D gene: NA; CDR3 DNA: TGTGCCAGCAGTGCATTATCACAGGGTTTCAATGAGCAGTTCTTC; CDR3 protein: CASSALSQGFNEQFF
clone size: NA; J gene: TRBJ2-7; V gene: TRBV7-6; D gene: NA; CDR3 DNA: TGTGCCAGCAGCCCGTGGCAGGGGGGATCCTACGAGCAGTACTTC; CDR3 protein: CASSPWQGGSYEQYF
clone size: NA; J gene: TRBJ1-2; V gene: TRBV21-1; D gene: NA; CDR3 DNA: TGTGCCAGCAGCAAAGTTCAAGGGGCAGACTATGGCTACACCTTC; CDR3 protein: CASSKVQGADYGYTF
clone size: NA; J gene: TRBJ2-1; V gene: TRBV9; D gene: TRBD2; CDR3 DNA: TGTGCCAGCAGCGTCCTAGCGGGGGATTACAATGAGCAGTTCTTC; CDR3 protein: CASSVLAGDYNEQFF
clone size: NA; J gene: TRBJ2-3; V gene: TRBV6-5; D gene: TRBD1; CDR3 DNA: TGTGCCAGCAGTCACGGACAGGGCCGCACAGATACGCAGTATTTT; CDR3 protein: CASSHGQGRTDTQYF
clone size: NA; J gene: TRBJ1-4; V gene: TRBV9; D gene: TRBD1; CDR3 DNA: TGTGCCAGCAGCATCGGACAGGGGACGACTAATGAAAAACTGTTTTTT; CDR3 protein: CASSIGQGTTNEKLFF
clone size: NA; J gene: TRBJ1-1; V gene: TRBV4-3; D gene: NA; CDR3 DNA: TGCGCCAGCAGCCAAGAAGGGAAGGGGGACACTGAAGCTTTCTTT; CDR3 protein: CASSQEGKGDTEAFF
clone size: NA; J gene: TRBJ2-7; V gene: TRBV27; D gene: NA; CDR3 DNA: TGTGCCAGCAGTTTAGGGCGGGGAGGCTACGAGCAGTACTTC; CDR3 protein: CASSLGRGGYEQYF
clone size: NA; J gene: TRBJ1-1; V gene: TRBV4-3; D gene: TRBD1; CDR3 DNA: TGCGCCAGCAGCCAAGCAGGGGGCAGCACTGAAGCTTTCTTT; CDR3 protein: CASSQAGGSTEAFF
clone size: few; J gene: TRBJ2-3; V gene: TRBV6-4; D gene: NA; CDR3 DNA: TGTGCCAGCAGTGACTCATCTAGCACAGATACGCAGTATTTT; CDR3 protein: CASSDSSSTDTQYF
clone size: NA; J gene: TRBJ1-6; V gene: TRBV4-1; D gene: NA; CDR3 DNA: TGCGCCAGCAGCCAAGTGGGCGCCTTCCATTCACCCCTCCACTTT; CDR3 protein: CASSQVGAFHSPLHF
clone size: NA; J gene: TRBJ2-2; V gene: TRBV7-2; D gene: NA; CDR3 DNA: TGTGCCAGCAGCTTACAACCCGAAGGGGGAACCGGGGAGCTGTTTTTT; CDR3 protein: CASSLQPEGGTGELFF
clone size: NA; J gene: TRBJ2-3; V gene: TRBV5-1; D gene: TRBD1; CDR3 DNA: TGCGCCAGCAGACGGGACAGGGGCACAGATACGCAGTATTTT; CDR3 protein: CASRRDRGTDTQYF
clone size: NA; J gene: TRBJ1-2; V gene: TRBV2; D gene: NA; CDR3 DNA: TGTGCCAGCAGTGAAGCTGGGGATCGGGGTGGCTACACCTTC; CDR3 protein: CASSEAGDRGGYTF
clone size: NA; J gene: TRBJ2-2; V gene: TRBV11-2; D gene: NA; CDR3 DNA: TGTGCCAGCAGCTCCTTACGGGACGGGGAGCTGTTTTTT; CDR3 protein: CASSSLRDGELFF
clone size: NA; J gene: TRBJ1-6; V gene: TRBV5-1; D gene: TRBD1; CDR3 DNA: TGCGCCAGCAGCTTCAGGACAGGGGAAAATTCACCCCTCCACTTT; CDR3 protein: CASSFRTGENSPLHF
clone size: NA; J gene: TRBJ2-1; V gene: TRBV19; D gene: TRBD1; CDR3 DNA: TGTGCCAGTAGTAAAAACAGGGGTGATGAGCAGTTCTTC; CDR3 protein: CASSKNRGDEQFF
clone size: NA; J gene: TRBJ2-3; V gene: TRBV7-6; D gene: NA; CDR3 DNA: TGTGCCAGCAGCTTAAGGTTCCAGGACTCTCGGGATACGCAGTATTTT; CDR3 protein: CASSLRFQDSRDTQYF
clone size: NA; J gene: TRBJ1-2; V gene: TRBV28; D gene: NA; CDR3 DNA: TGTGCCAGCAGTTTTACGGACTCACTTTACTATGGCTACACCTTC; CDR3 protein: CASSFTDSLYYGYTF
clone size: NA; J gene: TRBJ1-5; V gene: TRBV4-1; D gene: NA; CDR3 DNA: TGCGCCAGCAGCTTGGAACAGGGTAGCAATCAGCCCCAGCATTTT; CDR3 protein: CASSLEQGSNQPQHF
clone size: NA; J gene: TRBJ1-1; V gene: TRBV5-6; D gene: TRBD1; CDR3 DNA: TGTGCCAGCAGCCAGGGACAGCTAAACACTGAAGCTTTCTTT; CDR3 protein: CASSQGQLNTEAFF
clone size: NA; J gene: TRBJ1-2; V gene: TRBV18; D gene: NA; CDR3 DNA: TGTGCCAGCTCACCCCAGGGATATGGCTACACCTTC; CDR3 protein: CASSPQGYGYTF
clone size: NA; J gene: TRBJ1-2; V gene: TRBV30; D gene: TRBD1; CDR3 DNA: TGTGCCTGGATACACGCCAGGGGGGCCGGAGCTAACTATGGCTACACCTTC; CDR3 protein: CAWIHARGAGANYGYTF
clone size: NA; J gene: TRBJ2-1; V gene: TRBV5-1; D gene: TRBD2; CDR3 DNA: TGCGCCAGCAGCTTGGTATCTCGTGGGGGGGTAAATGAGCAGTTCTTC; CDR3 protein: CASSLVSRGGVNEQFF
clone size: NA; J gene: TRBJ2-2; V gene: TRBV6-1; D gene: NA; CDR3 DNA: TGTGCCAGCAGACCAGGGACGGGGGTGCCCGGGGAGCTGTTTTTT; CDR3 protein: CASRPGTGVPGELFF
clone size: NA; J gene: TRBJ2-5; V gene: TRBV7-8; D gene: TRBD2; CDR3 DNA: TGTGCCAGCAGCCTAAAGACTAGCGGTCTACAAGAGACCCAGTACTTC; CDR3 protein: CASSLKTSGLQETQYF
clone size: once; J gene: TRBJ1-1; V gene: TRBV2; D gene: TRBD1; CDR3 DNA: TGTGCCAGCCTATCGGGGGACAGGGACACTGAAGCTTTCTTT; CDR3 protein: CASLSGDRDTEAFF
clone size: NA; J gene: TRBJ2-2; V gene: TRBV6-5; D gene: TRBD2; CDR3 DNA: TGTGCCAGCAGTTCTTATCTAGCGGGAACCGGGGAGCTGTTTTTT; CDR3 protein: CASSSYLAGTGELFF
clone size: medium-sized; J gene: TRBJ2-1; V gene: TRBV2; D gene: TRBD2; CDR3 DNA: TGTGCCAGCAGGGAACTTAGCGGGGGGTTGGGGGAGCAGTTCTTC; CDR3 protein: CASRELSGGLGEQFF
clone size: NA; J gene: TRBJ1-5; V gene: TRBV6-1; D gene: NA; CDR3 DNA: TGTGCCAGCAACCCCAGGGGAAGAAATCAGCCCCAGCATTTT; CDR3 protein: CASNPRGRNQPQHF
clone size: NA; J gene: TRBJ1-4; V gene: TRBV7-5; D gene: NA; CDR3 DNA: TGTGTCAGAAGCTTAAAAACAGGGTGGGAAAAACTGTTTTTT; CDR3 protein: CVRSLKTGWEKLFF
clone size: NA; J gene: TRBJ2-5; V gene: TRBV5-6; D gene: TRBD1; CDR3 DNA: TGTGCCAGCAGCTTAGGGGGCCGGCAGACCCAGTACTTC; CDR3 protein: CASSLGGRQTQYF
clone size: medium-sized; J gene: TRBJ2-7; V gene: TRBV6-1; D gene: NA; CDR3 DNA: TGTGCCAGCAGTGAGGGCACGGGGTCGCCCTACGAGCAGTACTTC; CDR3 protein: CASSEGTGSPYEQYF
clone size: NA; J gene: TRBJ2-3; V gene: TRBV10-1; D gene: TRBD1; CDR3 DNA: TGCGCCAGCAGTCCCGGGACAGGCCTTAGCACAGATACGCAGTATTTT; CDR3 protein: CASSPGTGLSTDTQYF
clone size: NA; J gene: TRBJ1-2; V gene: TRBV7-2; D gene: TRBD1; CDR3 DNA: TGTGCCAGCAGAGGAGGGACAGACTATGGCTACACCTTC; CDR3 protein: CASRGGTDYGYTF
clone size: NA; J gene: TRBJ1-5; V gene: TRBV4-1; D gene: NA; CDR3 DNA: TGCGCCAGCAGCGCGGTGGGGGCCAATCAGCCCCAGCATTTT; CDR3 protein: CASSAVGANQPQHF
clone size: NA; J gene: TRBJ2-5; V gene: TRBV28; D gene: TRBD2; CDR3 DNA: TGTGCCAGCAGGCGGACTAGCGGGCAAAAGGGCAAGGAGACCCAGTACTTC; CDR3 protein: CASRRTSGQKGKETQYF
clone size: NA; J gene: TRBJ1-6; V gene: TRBV9; D gene: NA; CDR3 DNA: TGTGCCAGCAGCGTAGGGGTCTCGGGGGGCCGAAATTCACCCCTCCACTTT; CDR3 protein: CASSVGVSGGRNSPLHF
clone size: NA; J gene: TRBJ2-3; V gene: TRBV30; D gene: NA; CDR3 DNA: TGTGCCTGGACGTTGGGGACACCTGATCGGGCAGATACGCAGTATTTT; CDR3 protein: CAWTLGTPDRADTQYF
clone size: NA; J gene: TRBJ2-3; V gene: TRBV25-1; D gene: TRBD2; CDR3 DNA: TGTGCCAGCGCCACCGGGACTAGCGCAGATACGCAGTATTTT; CDR3 protein: CASATGTSADTQYF
clone size: NA; J gene: TRBJ1-2; V gene: TRBV7-2; D gene: NA; CDR3 DNA: TGTGCCAGCAGCTTAAGGCTCAGGAATGGCTACACCTTC; CDR3 protein: CASSLRLRNGYTF
clone size: once; J gene: TRBJ1-5; V gene: TRBV28; D gene: NA; CDR3 DNA: TGTGCCAGCCGCCAGAGGATAACAGGGAGCAATCAGCCCCAGCATTTT; CDR3 protein: CASRQRITGSNQPQHF
clone size: NA; J gene: TRBJ1-4; V gene: TRBV4-3; D gene: NA; CDR3 DNA: TGCGCCAGCAGCCAAGAGGCCAGCGAGGAAAAACTGTTTTTT; CDR3 protein: CASSQEASEEKLFF
clone size: once; J gene: TRBJ2-3; V gene: TRBV6-5; D gene: NA; CDR3 DNA: TGTGCCAGCAGTTACTACAGGGCCGGAGATACGCAGTATTTT; CDR3 protein: CASSYYRAGDTQYF
clone size: NA; J gene: TRBJ2-3; V gene: TRBV19; D gene: TRBD2; CDR3 DNA: TGTGCCAGTAGCCCTACTAGCGGGGGACGCACAGATACGCAGTATTTT; CDR3 protein: CASSPTSGGRTDTQYF
clone size: NA; J gene: TRBJ1-5; V gene: TRBV5-6; D gene: NA; CDR3 DNA: TGTGCCAGCAGCCCCGGAGGGGCAACTGGAGATACCCAGCATTTT; CDR3 protein: CASSPGGATGDTQHF
clone size: NA; J gene: TRBJ2-1; V gene: TRBV6-1; D gene: NA; CDR3 DNA: TGTGCCAGCAGTGAAGGGACTGCAGTCGGGGAGCAGTTCTTC; CDR3 protein: CASSEGTAVGEQFF
clone size: few; J gene: TRBJ1-5; V gene: TRBV2; D gene: TRBD1; CDR3 DNA: TGTGCCAGCAGTACGGACAGGGCATCCAATCAGCCCCAGCATTTT; CDR3 protein: CASSTDRASNQPQHF
clone size: NA; J gene: TRBJ2-2; V gene: TRBV7-2; D gene: TRBD1; CDR3 DNA: TGTGCCAGCAGCTTAGACAGGGGCACCGGGGAGCTGTTTTTT; CDR3 protein: CASSLDRGTGELFF
clone size: NA; J gene: TRBJ1-1; V gene: TRBV5-1; D gene: TRBD1; CDR3 DNA: TGCGCCAGCAGGTCCGGTGACAGGGGGATTTCTGAAGCTTTCTTT; CDR3 protein: CASRSGDRGISEAFF
clone size: once; J gene: TRBJ2-6; V gene: TRBV5-1; D gene: NA; CDR3 DNA: TGCGCCAGCAGGGCCGGGACAAATGGGGCCAACGTCCTGACTTTC; CDR3 protein: CASRAGTNGANVLTF
clone size: NA; J gene: TRBJ1-1; V gene: TRBV19; D gene: TRBD1; CDR3 DNA: TGTGCCAGTAGTATAGGATTGACAGGGTTAGGGGGATGGAACACTGAAGCTTTCTTT; CDR3 protein: CASSIGLTGLGGWNTEAFF
clone size: NA; J gene: TRBJ2-6; V gene: TRBV30; D gene: TRBD1; CDR3 DNA: TGTGCCTGGAGTAGGGACAGTTTACCCTCTGGGGCCAACGTCCTGACTTTC; CDR3 protein: CAWSRDSLPSGANVLTF
clone size: NA; J gene: TRBJ2-3; V gene: TRBV27; D gene: NA; CDR3 DNA: TGTGCCAGCAGTTTACGGGGGACTACAGATACGCAGTATTTT; CDR3 protein: CASSLRGTTDTQYF